These 7 T cell receptor beta chains share one sample of origin, sequenced in a study of blood T cell repertoires in COVID-19. Assay used: immunoSEQ multiplex PCR; TCRdb lists only in-frame clones, some missing. In the table there are around 160,000 clones, 80% of which are singletons. The sample consisted of peripheral blood. All receptors derive from a man aged 60-69 years with active or convalescent COVID-19.

V and J are TRBV6-5 and TRBJ2-7, with 11 bases fitting TRBD2. CDR3 length: 15 amino acids. CDR1 and CDR2 from the germline V gene are MNHEY and SVGAGI. Trimming at V came to 7 bases and at J to 2 bases, leaving 7 bases not matched to a gene. Written as DNA, the CDR3 is TGTGCCAGCACCGTACTAGCGGGAGAACCCTACGAGCAGTACTTC. Translating it yields CASTVLAGEPYEQYF.

This clone came up once. The chain combines TRBV4-1 with TRBJ2-1, with TRBD1 matching 9 bases. The germline V gene has CDR1 MGHRA and CDR2 YSYEKL. Losses at the gene ends were 7 bases for V and 5 bases for J; bases not matched to a gene: 9. The CDR3 runs to 15 residues. The CDR3 is CASKLDRGGDNEQFF. The CDR3 DNA reads TGCGCCAGCAAATTGGACAGGGGAGGGGACAATGAGCAGTTCTTC.

The gene calls are TRBV5-1 and TRBJ2-1, with a weak D call TRBD2 (6 bases). The germline V gene encodes CDR1 SGHRS and CDR2 YFSETQ. V gave up 2 bases and J gave up 5 bases, with 11 bases separating them. This CDR3 has 14 residues. CDR3 in amino acids: CASSFNSGDNEQFF. The CDR3 DNA reads TGCGCCAGCAGCTTTAATAGCGGAGACAATGAGCAGTTCTTC. Based on the CDR3 plus reference TRBV5-1 and TRBJ2-1, the full variable domain is KAGVTQTPRYLIKTRGQQVTLSCSPISGHRSVSWYQQTPGQGLQFLFEYFSETQRNKGNFPGRFSGRQFSNSRSEMNVSTLELGDSALYLCASSFNSGDNEQFFGPGTRLTVL.

This clone was counted a single time. The V and J genes are TRBV7-8 and TRBJ2-1; TRBD2 matches 11 bases. The germline gives CDR1 SGHVS, CDR2 FQNEAQ. V shed 5 bases, J shed 8 bases, and the junction held 14 bases outside the gene matches. This CDR3 comprises 17 residues. The CDR3 region has the DNA TGTGCCAGCAGCACCCCCCTCACTAGCGGGAGTTTAGATGAGCAGTTCTTC. It is translated as CASSTPLTSGSLDEQFF.

The CDR3 sequence is CASSYSRVSSINTIYF. The CDR3 bases are TGTGCCAGCAGCTATTCCAGGGTATCGTCTATCAACACCATATATTTT. The chain is built from TRBV14 and TRBJ1-3; D is perhaps TRBD1 (5 bases). This CDR3 region has 16 residues. Trimming stripped 5 bases from V and 7 bases from J, with 21 bases between. The V gene's germline CDR1 is SGHDN and CDR2 FVKESK.

V is TRBV12-3 or TRBV12-4 and J is TRBJ2-7; TRBD1 matches 7 bases. This CDR3 spans 13 amino acids. The J segment lost 4 bases and the V segment lost 6 bases, leaving 6 bases of the junction unmatched. CDR3 protein: CASSLDRVYEQYF. In DNA form, the CDR3 reads TGTGCCAGCAGCCTTGACAGGGTTTACGAGCAGTACTTC.

CDR3 residues: CASSQGQGLLSGNTIYF. CDR3 nucleotides: TGTGCCAGCAGCCAGGGACAGGGACTCCTCTCTGGAAACACCATATATTTT. This chain connects TRBV9 to TRBJ1-3; 9 bases agree with TRBD1. CDR1 and CDR2 (germline): SGDLS, YYNGEE. V lost 4 bases, J lost 0 bases, and 8 bases stayed unmatched. The CDR3 covers 17 residues. Looking up the rest from reference TRBV9 and TRBJ1-3 gives the full variable domain: DSGVTQTPKHLITATGQRVTLRCSPRSGDLSVYWYQQSLDQGLQFLIQYYNGEERAKGNILERFSAQQFPDLHSELNLSSLELGDSALYFCASSQGQGLLSGNTIYFGEGSWLTVV.